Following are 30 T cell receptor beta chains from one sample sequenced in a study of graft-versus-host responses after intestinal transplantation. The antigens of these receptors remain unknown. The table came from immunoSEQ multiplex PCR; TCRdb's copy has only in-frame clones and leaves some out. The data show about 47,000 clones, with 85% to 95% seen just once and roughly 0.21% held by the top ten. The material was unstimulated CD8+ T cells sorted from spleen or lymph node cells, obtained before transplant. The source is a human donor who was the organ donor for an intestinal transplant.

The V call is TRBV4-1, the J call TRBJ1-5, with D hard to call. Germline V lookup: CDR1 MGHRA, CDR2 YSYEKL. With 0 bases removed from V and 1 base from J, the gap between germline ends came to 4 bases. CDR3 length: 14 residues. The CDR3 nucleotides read TGCGCCAGCAGCCAAGACAGGAGCAATCAGCCCCAGCATTTT. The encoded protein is CASSQDRSNQPQHF.

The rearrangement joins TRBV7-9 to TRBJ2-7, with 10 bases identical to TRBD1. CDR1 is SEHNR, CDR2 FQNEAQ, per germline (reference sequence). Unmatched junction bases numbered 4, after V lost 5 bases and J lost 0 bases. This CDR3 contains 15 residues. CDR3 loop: CASSLTGGDSYEQYF. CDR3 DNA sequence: TGTGCCAGCAGCCTGACAGGGGGCGACTCCTACGAGCAGTACTTC. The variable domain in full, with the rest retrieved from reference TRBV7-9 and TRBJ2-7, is DTGVSQNPRHKITKRGQNVTFRCDPISEHNRLYWYRQTLGQGPEFLTYFQNEAQLEKSRLLSDRFSAERPKGSFSTLEIQRTEQGDSAMYLCASSLTGGDSYEQYFGPGTRLTVT.

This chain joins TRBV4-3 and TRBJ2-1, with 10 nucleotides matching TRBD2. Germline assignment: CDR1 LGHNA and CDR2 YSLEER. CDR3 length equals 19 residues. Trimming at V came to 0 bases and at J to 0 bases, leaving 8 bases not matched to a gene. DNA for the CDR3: TGCGCCAGCAGCCAAGATCGGGTAGCGGGGGGCTTCTCCTACAATGAGCAGTTCTTC. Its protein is CASSQDRVAGGFSYNEQFF.

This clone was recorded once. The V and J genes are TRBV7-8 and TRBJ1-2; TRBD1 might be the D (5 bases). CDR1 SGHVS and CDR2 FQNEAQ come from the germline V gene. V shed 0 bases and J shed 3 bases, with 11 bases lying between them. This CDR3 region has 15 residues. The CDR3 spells CASSLAIIGDYGYTF. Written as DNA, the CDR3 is TGTGCCAGCAGCTTAGCCATTATAGGGGACTATGGCTACACCTTC. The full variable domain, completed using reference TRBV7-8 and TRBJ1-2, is GAGVSQSPRYKVAKRGQDVALRCDPISGHVSLFWYQQALGQGPEFLTYFQNEAQLDKSGLPSDRFFAERPEGSVSTLKIQRTQQEDSAVYLCASSLAIIGDYGYTFGSGTRLTVV.

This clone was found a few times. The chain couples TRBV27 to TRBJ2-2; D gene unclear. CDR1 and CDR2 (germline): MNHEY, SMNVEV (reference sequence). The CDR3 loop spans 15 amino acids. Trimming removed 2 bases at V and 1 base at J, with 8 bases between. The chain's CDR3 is CASSLISGNTGELFF. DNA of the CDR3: TGTGCCAGCAGTTTAATCTCAGGGAACACCGGGGAGCTGTTTTTT.

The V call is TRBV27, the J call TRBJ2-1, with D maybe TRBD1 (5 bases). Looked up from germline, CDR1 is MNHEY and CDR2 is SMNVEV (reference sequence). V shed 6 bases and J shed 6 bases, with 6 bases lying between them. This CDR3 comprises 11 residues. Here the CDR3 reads CASRTANEQFF. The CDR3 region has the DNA TGTGCCAGCAGGACAGCCAATGAGCAGTTCTTC.

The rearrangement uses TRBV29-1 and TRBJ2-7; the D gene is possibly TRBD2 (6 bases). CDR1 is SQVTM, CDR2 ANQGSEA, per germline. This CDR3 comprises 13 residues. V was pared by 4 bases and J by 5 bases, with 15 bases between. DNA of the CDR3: TGCAGCGTTGCGGGGGTCAGGGCCGACGAGCAGTACTTC. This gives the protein CSVAGVRADEQYF.

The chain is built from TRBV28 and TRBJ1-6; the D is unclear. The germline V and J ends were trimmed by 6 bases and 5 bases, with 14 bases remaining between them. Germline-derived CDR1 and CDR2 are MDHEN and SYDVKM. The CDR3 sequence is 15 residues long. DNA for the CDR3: TGTGCCAGCAGCCCCCTTCCGGGTGATAATTCACCCCTCCACTTT. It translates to CASSPLPGDNSPLHF.

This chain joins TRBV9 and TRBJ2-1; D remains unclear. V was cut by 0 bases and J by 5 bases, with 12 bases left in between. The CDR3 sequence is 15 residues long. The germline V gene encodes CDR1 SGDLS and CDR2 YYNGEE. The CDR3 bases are TGTGCCAGCAGCGTAGGGCCGGGTCAGGACAATGAGCAGTTCTTC. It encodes CASSVGPGQDNEQFF.

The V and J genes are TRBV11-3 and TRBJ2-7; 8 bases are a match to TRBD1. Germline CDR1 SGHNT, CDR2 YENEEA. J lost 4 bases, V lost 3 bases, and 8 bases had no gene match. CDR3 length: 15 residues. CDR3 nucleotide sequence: TGTGCCAGCAGCTTGCGTGGACAGGGAGAATACGAGCAGTACTTC. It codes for CASSLRGQGEYEQYF.

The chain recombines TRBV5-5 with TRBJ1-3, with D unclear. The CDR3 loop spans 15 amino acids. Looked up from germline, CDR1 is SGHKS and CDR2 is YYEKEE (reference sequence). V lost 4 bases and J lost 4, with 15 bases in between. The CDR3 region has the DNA TGTGCCAGCAGCAACTCACGCTTCCAAGGAAACACCATATATTTT. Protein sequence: CASSNSRFQGNTIYF.

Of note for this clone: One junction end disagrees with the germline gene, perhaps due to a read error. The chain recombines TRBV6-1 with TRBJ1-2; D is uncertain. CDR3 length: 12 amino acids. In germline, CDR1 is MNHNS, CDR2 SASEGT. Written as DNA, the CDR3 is TGTGCCAGCAGTGAAGGTGGGTTGGTCGGCAACTTC. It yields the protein CASSEGGLVGNF.

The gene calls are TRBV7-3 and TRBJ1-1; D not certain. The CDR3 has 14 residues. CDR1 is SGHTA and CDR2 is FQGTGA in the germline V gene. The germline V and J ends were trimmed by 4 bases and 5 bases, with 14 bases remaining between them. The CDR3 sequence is CASSYNLEGTEAFF. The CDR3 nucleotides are TGTGCCAGCAGCTATAATCTTGAGGGAACTGAAGCTTTCTTT. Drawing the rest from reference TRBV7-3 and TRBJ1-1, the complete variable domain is GAGVSQTPSNKVTEKGKYVELRCDPISGHTALYWYRQSLGQGPEFLIYFQGTGAADDSGLPNDRFFAVRPEGSVSTLKIQRTERGDSAVYLCASSYNLEGTEAFFGQGTRLTVV.

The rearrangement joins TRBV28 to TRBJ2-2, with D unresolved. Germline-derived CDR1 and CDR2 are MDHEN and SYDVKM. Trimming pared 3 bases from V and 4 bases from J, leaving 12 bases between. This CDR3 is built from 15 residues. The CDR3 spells CASSLITEATGELFF. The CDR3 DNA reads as TGTGCCAGCAGTTTGATTACAGAGGCCACCGGGGAGCTGTTTTTT. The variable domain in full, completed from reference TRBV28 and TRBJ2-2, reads DVKVTQSSRYLVKRTGEKVFLECVQDMDHENMFWYRQDPGLGLRLIYFSYDVKMKEKGDIPEGYSVSREKKERFSLILESASTNQTSMYLCASSLITEATGELFFGEGSRLTVL.

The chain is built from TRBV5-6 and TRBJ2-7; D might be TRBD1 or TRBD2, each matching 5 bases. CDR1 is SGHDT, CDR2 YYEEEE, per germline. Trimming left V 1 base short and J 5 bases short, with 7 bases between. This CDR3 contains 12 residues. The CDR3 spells CASSLTGHEQYF. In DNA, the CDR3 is TGTGCCAGCAGCTTGACGGGGCACGAGCAGTACTTC.

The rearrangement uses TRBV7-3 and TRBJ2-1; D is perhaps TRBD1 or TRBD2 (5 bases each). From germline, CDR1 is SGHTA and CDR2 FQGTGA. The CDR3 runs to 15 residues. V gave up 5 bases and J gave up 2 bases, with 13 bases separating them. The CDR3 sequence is CASSGGRTAYNEQFF. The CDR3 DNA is TGTGCCAGCAGCGGGGGACGGACGGCCTACAATGAGCAGTTCTTC.

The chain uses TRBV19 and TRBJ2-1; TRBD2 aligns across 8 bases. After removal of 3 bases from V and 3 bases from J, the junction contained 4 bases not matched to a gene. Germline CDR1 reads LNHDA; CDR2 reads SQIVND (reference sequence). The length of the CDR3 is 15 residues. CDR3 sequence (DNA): TGTGCCAGTAGTATGGTAGCGGGGATCTACAATGAGCAGTTCTTC. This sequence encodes CASSMVAGIYNEQFF.

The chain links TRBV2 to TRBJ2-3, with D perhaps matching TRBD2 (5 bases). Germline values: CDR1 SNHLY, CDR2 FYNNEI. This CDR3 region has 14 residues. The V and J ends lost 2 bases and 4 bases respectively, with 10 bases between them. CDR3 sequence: CASSERSGPDTQYF. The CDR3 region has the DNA TGTGCCAGCAGTGAAAGAAGCGGTCCAGATACGCAGTATTTT.

The CDR3 region is CASSLEVQGASNYGYTF. In nucleotides, the CDR3 is TGTGCCAGCAGCTTAGAGGTGCAGGGGGCTAGTAACTATGGCTACACCTTC. The V call is TRBV7-9, the J call TRBJ1-2; 8 bases match TRBD1. The CDR3 runs 17 residues. Germline V gives CDR1 SEHNR, CDR2 FQNEAQ (reference sequence). J gave up 1 base and V 1 base, and 8 bases lay outside the gene matches.

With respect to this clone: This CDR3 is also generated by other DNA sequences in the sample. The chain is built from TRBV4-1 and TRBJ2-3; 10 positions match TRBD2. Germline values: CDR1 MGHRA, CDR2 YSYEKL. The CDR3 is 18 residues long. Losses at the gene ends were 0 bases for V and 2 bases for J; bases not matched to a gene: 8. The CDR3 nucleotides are TGCGCCAGCAGCCAAGAAAGGGCACTAGCGGGGTACACAGATACGCAGTATTTT. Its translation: CASSQERALAGYTDTQYF.

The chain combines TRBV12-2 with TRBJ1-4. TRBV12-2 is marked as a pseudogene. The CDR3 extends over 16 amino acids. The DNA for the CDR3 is TGTGCAAGTCGCTTAGGCCCACAGATGAGGGGTGAAAAACTGTTTTTT. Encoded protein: CASRLGPQMRGEKLFF.

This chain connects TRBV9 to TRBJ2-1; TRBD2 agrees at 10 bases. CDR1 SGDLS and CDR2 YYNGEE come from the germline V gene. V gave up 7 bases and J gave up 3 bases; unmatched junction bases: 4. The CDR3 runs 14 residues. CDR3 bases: TGTGCCAGCTCCGGGACTAGCGACTACAATGAGCAGTTCTTC. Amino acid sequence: CASSGTSDYNEQFF.

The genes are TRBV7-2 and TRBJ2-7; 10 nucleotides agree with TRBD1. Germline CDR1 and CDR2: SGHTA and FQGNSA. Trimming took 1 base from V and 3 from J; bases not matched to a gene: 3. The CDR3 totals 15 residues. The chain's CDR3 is CASSLEGQGFYEQYF. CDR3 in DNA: TGTGCCAGCAGCTTAGAGGGACAGGGGTTCTACGAGCAGTACTTC.

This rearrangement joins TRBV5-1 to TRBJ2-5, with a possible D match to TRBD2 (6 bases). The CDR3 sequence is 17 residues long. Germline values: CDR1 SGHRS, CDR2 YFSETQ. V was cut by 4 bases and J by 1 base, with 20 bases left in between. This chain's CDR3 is CASSGGTASQGQETQYF. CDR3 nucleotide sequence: TGCGCCAGCAGCGGCGGGACCGCCTCCCAGGGCCAAGAGACCCAGTACTTC.

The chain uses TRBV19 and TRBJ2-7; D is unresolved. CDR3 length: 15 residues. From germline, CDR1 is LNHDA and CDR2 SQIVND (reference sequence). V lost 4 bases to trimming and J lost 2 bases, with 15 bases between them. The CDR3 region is CASSNLGSSPYEQYF. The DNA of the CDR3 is TGTGCCAGTAGTAATCTGGGATCCAGTCCCTACGAGCAGTACTTC.

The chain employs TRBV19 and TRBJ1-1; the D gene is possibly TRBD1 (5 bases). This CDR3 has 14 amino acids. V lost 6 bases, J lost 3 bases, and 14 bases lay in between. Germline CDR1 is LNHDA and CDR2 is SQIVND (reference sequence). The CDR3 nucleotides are TGTGCCAGTAGAAGAGGGGAGGGGTACACTGAAGCTTTCTTT. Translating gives CASRRGEGYTEAFF.

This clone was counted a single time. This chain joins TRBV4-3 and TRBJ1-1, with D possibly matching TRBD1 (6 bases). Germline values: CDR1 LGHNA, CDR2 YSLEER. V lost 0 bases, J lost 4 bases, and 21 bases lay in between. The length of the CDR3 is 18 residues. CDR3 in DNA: TGCGCCAGCAGCCAAGATAATCTACAAACAGGGCGACTCACTGAAGCTTTCTTT. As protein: CASSQDNLQTGRLTEAFF.

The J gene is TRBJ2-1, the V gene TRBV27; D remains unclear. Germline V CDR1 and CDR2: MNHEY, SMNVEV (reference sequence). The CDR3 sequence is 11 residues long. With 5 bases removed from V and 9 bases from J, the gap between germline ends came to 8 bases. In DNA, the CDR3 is TGTGCCAGCAGTAATACAGCTGAGCAGTTCTTC. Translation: CASSNTAEQFF.

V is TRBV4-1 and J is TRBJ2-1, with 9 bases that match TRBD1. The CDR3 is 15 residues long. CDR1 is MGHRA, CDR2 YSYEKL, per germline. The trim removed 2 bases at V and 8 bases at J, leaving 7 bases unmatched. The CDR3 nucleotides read TGCGCCAGCAGCCAACCGGGACAGGGATCCGATGAGCAGTTCTTC. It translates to CASSQPGQGSDEQFF.

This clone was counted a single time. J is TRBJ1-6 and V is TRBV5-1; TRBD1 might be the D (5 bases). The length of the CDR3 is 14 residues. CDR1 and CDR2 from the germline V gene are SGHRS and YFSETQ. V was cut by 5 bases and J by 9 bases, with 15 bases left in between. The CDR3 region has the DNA TGCGCCAGCAGTTACCAGGGTATGGGTTCACCCCTCCACTTT. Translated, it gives CASSYQGMGSPLHF.